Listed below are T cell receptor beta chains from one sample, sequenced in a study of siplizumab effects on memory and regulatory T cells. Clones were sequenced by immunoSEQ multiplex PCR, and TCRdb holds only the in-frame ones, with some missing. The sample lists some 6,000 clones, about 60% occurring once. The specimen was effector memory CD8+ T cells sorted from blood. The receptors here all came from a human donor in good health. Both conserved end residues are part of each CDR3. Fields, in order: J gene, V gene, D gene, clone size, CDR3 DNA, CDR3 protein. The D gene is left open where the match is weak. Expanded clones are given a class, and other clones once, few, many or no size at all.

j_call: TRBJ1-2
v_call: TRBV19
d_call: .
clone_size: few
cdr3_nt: TGTGCCAGTGGGAATCGAGACGGAAACTATGGCTACACCTTC
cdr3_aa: CASGNRDGNYGYTF

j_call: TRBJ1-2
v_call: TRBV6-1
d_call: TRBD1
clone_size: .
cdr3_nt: TGTGCCAGCAGTTGGACAGGGGGTGGCTACACCTTC
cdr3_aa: CASSWTGGGYTF

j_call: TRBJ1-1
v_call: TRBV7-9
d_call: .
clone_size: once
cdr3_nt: TGTGCCAGCAGCTTAGCGGGGGCTCTGACTGAAGCTTTCTTT
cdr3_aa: CASSLAGALTEAFF

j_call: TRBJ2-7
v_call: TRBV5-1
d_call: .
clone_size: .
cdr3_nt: TGCGCCAGCAGCTTTAACAGGGCTGACGAGCAGTACTTC
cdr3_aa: CASSFNRADEQYF

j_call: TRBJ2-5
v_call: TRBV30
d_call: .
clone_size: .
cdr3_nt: TGTGCCTGGGGACTCCAAGAGACCCAGTACTTC
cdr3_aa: CAWGLQETQYF

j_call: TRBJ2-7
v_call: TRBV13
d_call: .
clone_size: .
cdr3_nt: TGTGCCAGCAGCCCCCAGTCTAGCGACGAGCAGTACTTC
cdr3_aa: CASSPQSSDEQYF

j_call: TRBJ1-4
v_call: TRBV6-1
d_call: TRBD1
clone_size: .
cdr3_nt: TGTGCCAGCAGTGACGCGACAGGGGGAGGAGAAAAACTGTTTTTT
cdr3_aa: CASSDATGGGEKLFF

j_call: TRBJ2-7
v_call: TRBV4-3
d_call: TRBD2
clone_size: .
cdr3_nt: TGCGCCAGCAGCCAAGAGTCTGGACTAGCGACCGAGCAGTACTTC
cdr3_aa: CASSQESGLATEQYF

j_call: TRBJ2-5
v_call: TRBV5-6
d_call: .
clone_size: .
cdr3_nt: TGTGCCAGCAGCCCAGTAGGCGAGGCGACCCAGTACTTC
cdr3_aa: CASSPVGEATQYF

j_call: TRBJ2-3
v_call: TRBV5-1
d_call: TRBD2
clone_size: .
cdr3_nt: TGCGCCAGCAGCTTCAGGGCCGGGGGCGGGGGGGCGACAGATACGCAGTATTTT
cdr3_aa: CASSFRAGGGGATDTQYF

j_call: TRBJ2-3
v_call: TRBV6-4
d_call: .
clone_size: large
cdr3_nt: TGTGCCAGCAGTGACAGGGGCACAGATACGCAGTATTTT
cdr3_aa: CASSDRGTDTQYF

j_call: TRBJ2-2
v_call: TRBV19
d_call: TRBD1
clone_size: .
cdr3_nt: TGTGCCAGTAGTGACCAGGGGGCTCACACCGGGGAGCTGTTTTTT
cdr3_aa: CASSDQGAHTGELFF

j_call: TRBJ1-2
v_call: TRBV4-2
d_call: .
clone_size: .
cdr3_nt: TGTGCCAGCAGCCAAGTGGGGGTTGGCTATGGCTACACCTTC
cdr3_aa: CASSQVGVGYGYTF

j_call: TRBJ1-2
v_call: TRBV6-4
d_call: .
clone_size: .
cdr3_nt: TGTGCCAGCAGTGAACGGGCAAACTATGGCTACACCTTC
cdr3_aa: CASSERANYGYTF

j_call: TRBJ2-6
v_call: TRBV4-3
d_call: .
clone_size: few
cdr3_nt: TGCGCCAGCAGCCAAGAGGACCCGGGTGGGGCCAACGTCCTGACTTTC
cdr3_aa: CASSQEDPGGANVLTF

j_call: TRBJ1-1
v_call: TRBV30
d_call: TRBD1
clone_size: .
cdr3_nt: TGTGCCTGGATGGGGGACAGATTGAACACTGAAGCTTTCTTT
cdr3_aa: CAWMGDRLNTEAFF

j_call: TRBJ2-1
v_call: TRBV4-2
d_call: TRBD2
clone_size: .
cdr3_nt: TGTGCCAGCAGCGGAGAGGGTGTGCTAGCGGGGGGTACGAGTGAGCAGTTCTTC
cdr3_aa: CASSGEGVLAGGTSEQFF

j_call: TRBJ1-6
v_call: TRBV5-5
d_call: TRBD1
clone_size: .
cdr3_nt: TGTGCCAGCAGCTGGGCTGGACAGGGACAAAATTCACCCCTCCACTTT
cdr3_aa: CASSWAGQGQNSPLHF

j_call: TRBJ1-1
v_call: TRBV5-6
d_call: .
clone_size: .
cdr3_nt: TGTGCCAGCAGCTTGGTAGGCGCCGGGGAAGCTTTCTTT
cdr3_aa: CASSLVGAGEAFF

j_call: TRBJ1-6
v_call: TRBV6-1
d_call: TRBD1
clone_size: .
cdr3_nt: TGTGCCAGCAGTGACGACAGGGATAATTCACCCCTCCACTTT
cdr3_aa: CASSDDRDNSPLHF

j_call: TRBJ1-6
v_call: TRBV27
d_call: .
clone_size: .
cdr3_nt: TGTGCCAGCAGCCCGGAGTTAAGTACCCCCTATAATTCACCCCTCCACTTT
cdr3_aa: CASSPELSTPYNSPLHF

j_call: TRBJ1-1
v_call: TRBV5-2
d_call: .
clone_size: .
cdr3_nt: TGTGCCAGCAGCCCCGGGACAGGGGGCGAGGCTTTCTTT
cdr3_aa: CASSPGTGGEAFF

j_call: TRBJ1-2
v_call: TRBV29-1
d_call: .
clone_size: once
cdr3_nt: TGCAGCGGGACTTCCGGGGGCGCTAGCTATGGCTACACCTTC
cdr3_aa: CSGTSGGASYGYTF

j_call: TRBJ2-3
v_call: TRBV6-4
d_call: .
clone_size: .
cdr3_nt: TGTGCCAGCAGTGACAGTACAGCTAGCACAGATACGCAGTATTTT
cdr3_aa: CASSDSTASTDTQYF

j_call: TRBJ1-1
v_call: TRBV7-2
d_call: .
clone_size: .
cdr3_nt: TGTGCCAGCAGCTTAGGTGGGGGCACTGAAGCTTTCTTT
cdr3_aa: CASSLGGGTEAFF

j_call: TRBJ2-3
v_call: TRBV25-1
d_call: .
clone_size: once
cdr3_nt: TGTGCCAGCAGTGAATATAGCCTCACAGATACGCAGTATTTT
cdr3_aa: CASSEYSLTDTQYF

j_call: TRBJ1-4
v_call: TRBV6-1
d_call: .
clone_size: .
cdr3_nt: TGTGCCAGCAGCCGGGAGAATCATGAAAAACTGTTTTTT
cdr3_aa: CASSRENHEKLFF

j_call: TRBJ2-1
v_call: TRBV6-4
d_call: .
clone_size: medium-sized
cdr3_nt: TGTGCCAGCAGTGACTCCCAGGCGAGCTCCTACAATGAGCAGTTCTTC
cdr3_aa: CASSDSQASSYNEQFF

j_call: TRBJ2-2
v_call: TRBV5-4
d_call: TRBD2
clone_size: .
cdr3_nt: TGTGCCAGCAGCTTGTACGGGGGGATCCGAACCGGGGAGCTGTTTTTT
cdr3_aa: CASSLYGGIRTGELFF

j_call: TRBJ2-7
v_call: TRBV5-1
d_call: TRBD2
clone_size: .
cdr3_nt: TGCGCCAGCAGCTCCCTAGCGGGGGGACCTTCCTACGAGCAGTACTTC
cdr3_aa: CASSSLAGGPSYEQYF

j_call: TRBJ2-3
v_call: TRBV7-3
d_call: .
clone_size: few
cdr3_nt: TGTGCCAGCAGCTTCAACGCGGGTCCAGATACGCAGTATTTT
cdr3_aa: CASSFNAGPDTQYF

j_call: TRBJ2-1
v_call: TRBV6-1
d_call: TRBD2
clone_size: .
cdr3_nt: TGTGCCAGCAGCCTGACTAGCGAAGCCTACAATGAGCAGTTCTTC
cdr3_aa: CASSLTSEAYNEQFF

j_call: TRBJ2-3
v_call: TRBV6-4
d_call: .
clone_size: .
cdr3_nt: TGTGCCAGCAGTGAAGGGGGGGATTCAGATACGCAGTATTTT
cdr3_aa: CASSEGGDSDTQYF

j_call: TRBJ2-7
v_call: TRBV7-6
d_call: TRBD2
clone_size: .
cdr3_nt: TGTGCCAGCAGCCCTAGCGGGGCCTACGAGCAGTACTTC
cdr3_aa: CASSPSGAYEQYF

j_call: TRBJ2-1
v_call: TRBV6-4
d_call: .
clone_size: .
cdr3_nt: TGTGCCAGCAGTGACGGAGGGGGACAATGGGGTGAGCAGTTCTTC
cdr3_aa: CASSDGGGQWGEQFF

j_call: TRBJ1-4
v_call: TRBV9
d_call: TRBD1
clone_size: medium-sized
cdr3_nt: TGTGCCAGCAGCGTCGGACAGGCCCTACGGAATGAAAAACTGTTTTTT
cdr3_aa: CASSVGQALRNEKLFF

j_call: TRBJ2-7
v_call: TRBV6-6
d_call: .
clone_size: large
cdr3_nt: TGTGCCAGCAGTCCTAGGGACGGACTCTACGAGCAGTACTTC
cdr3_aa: CASSPRDGLYEQYF

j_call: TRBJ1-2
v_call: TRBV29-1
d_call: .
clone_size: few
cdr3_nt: TGCAGCGTTGTTACATATGGCTACACCTTC
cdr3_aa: CSVVTYGYTF

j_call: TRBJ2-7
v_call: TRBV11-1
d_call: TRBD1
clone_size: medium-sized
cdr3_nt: TGTGCCAGCACCGTCGGACAGGGGGCCGACGAGCAGTACTTC
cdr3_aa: CASTVGQGADEQYF

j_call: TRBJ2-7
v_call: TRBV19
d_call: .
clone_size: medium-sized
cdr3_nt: TGTGCCAGTAGTATAGTTGAGACAGACGAGCAGTACTTC
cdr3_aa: CASSIVETDEQYF

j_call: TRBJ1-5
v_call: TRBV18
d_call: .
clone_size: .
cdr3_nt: TGTGCCAGCTCACACCAGGTCATCAATCAGCCCCAGCATTTT
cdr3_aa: CASSHQVINQPQHF

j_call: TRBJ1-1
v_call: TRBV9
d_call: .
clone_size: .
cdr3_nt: TGTGCCAGCAGCGTAGCGCTCATGAACACTGAAGCTTTCTTT
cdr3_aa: CASSVALMNTEAFF

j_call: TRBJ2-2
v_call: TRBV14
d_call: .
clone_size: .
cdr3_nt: TGTGCCAGCAGCCAAGACGCTTGGGGGGCCGGGGAGCTGTTTTTT
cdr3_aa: CASSQDAWGAGELFF

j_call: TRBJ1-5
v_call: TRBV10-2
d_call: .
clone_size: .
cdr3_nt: TGCGCCAGCAGTGACCCCAGGAGCGCAAATCAGCCCCAGCATTTT
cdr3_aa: CASSDPRSANQPQHF

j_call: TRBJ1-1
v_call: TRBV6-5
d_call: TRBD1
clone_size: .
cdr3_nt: TGTGCCAGCAGCGTGGGACAGGGGTTTCGAACTGAAGCTTTCTTT
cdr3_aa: CASSVGQGFRTEAFF